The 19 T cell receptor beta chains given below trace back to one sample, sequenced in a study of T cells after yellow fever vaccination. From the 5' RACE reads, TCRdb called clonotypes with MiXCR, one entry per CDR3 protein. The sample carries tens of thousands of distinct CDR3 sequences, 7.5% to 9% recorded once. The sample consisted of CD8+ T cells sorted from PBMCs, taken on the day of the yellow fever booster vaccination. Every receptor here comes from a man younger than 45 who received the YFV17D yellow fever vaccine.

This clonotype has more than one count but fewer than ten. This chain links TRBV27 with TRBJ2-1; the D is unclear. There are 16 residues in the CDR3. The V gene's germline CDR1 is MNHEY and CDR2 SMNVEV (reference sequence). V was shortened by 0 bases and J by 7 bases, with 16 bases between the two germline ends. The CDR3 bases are TGTGCCAGCAGTTTATCGAGGTCCCAGGCGTTGAATGAGCAGTTCTTC. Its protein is CASSLSRSQALNEQFF.

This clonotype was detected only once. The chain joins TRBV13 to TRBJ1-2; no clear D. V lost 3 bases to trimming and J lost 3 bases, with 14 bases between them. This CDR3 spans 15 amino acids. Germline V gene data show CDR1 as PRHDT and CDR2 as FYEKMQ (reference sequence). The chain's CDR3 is CASSLTDPGHYGYTF. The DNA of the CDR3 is TGTGCCAGCAGCTTGACGGACCCCGGGCACTATGGCTACACCTTC.

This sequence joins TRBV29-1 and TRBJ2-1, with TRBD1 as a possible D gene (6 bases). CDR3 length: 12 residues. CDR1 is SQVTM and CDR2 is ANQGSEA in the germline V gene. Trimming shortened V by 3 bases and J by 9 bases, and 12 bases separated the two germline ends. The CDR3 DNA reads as TGCAGCGTTGACCAGGGGAGTGTTGAGCAGTTCTTC. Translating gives CSVDQGSVEQFF.

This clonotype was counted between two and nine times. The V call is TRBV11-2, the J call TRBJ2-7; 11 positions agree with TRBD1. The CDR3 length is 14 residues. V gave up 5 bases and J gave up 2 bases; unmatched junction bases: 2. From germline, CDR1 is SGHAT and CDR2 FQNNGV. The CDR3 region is CASSMGQGAYEQYF. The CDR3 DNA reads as TGTGCCAGCAGCATGGGACAGGGGGCCTACGAGCAGTACTTC.

The CDR3 nucleotides read TGTGCCAGCAGCCGTCCCGGGACAGGGAATGAAGCTTTCTTT. It codes for CASSRPGTGNEAFF. The chain combines TRBV6-5 with TRBJ1-1; TRBD1 aligns across 9 bases. J gave up 7 bases and V 6 bases, and 9 bases lay outside the gene matches. This CDR3 spans 14 amino acids. Germline V lookup: CDR1 MNHEY, CDR2 SVGAGI.

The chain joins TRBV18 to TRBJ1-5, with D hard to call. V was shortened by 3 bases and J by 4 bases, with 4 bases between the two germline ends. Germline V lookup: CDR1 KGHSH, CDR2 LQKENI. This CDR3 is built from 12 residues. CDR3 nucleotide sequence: TGTGCCAGCTCACCCGGGAATCAGCCCCAGCATTTT. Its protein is CASSPGNQPQHF.

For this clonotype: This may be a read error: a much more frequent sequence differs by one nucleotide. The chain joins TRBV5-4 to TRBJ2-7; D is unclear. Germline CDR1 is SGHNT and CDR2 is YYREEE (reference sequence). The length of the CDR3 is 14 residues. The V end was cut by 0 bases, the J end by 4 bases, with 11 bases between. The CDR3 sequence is CASSLEDGPYEQYF. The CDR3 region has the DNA TGTGCCAGCAGCTTGGAGGATGGTCCGTACGAGCAGTACTTC.

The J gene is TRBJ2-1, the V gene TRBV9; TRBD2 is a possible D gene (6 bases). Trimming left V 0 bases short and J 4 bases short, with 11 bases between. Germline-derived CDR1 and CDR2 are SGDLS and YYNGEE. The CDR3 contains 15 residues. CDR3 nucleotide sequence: TGTGCCAGCAGCGTAGGCGGGAACAGATACAATGAGCAGTTCTTC. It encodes CASSVGGNRYNEQFF.

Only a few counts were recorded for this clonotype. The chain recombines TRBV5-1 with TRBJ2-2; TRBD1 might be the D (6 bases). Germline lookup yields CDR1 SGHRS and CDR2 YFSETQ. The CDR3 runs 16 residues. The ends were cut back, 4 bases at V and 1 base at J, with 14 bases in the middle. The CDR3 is CASSPPGTLNTGELFF. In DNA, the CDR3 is TGCGCCAGCAGCCCACCCGGGACATTGAACACCGGGGAGCTGTTTTTT.

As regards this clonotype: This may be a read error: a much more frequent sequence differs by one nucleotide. The CDR3 is CTSSVGPDTEAFF. Written as DNA, the CDR3 is TGTACCAGCAGCGTAGGGCCGGATACTGAAGCTTTCTTT. The V call is TRBV9, the J call TRBJ1-1, with unresolved D. Per the germline V gene, CDR1 is SGDLS and CDR2 is YYNGEE. The CDR3 runs 13 residues.

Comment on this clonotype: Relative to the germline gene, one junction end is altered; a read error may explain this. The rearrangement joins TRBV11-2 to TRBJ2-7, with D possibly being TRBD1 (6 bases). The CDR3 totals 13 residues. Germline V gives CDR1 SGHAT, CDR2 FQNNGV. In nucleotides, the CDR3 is TGTGCCAGCAGCTTAGGGCGTGGACAGAACGGTCACTTC. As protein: CASSLGRGQNGHF.

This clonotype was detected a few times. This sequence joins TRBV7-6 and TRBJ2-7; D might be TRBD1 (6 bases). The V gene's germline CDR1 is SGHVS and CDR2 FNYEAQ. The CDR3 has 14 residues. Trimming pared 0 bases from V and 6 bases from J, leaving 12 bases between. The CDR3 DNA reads TGTGCCAGCAGCTTAGCAATACAGGGAAGCGAGCAGTACTTC. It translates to CASSLAIQGSEQYF.

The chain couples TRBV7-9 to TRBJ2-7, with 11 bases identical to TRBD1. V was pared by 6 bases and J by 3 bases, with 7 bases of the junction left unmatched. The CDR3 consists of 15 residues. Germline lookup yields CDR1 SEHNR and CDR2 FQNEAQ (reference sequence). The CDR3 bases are TGTGCCAGCAGTAGGGGGGACAGGGGGGGCTACGAGCAGTACTTC. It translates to CASSRGDRGGYEQYF.

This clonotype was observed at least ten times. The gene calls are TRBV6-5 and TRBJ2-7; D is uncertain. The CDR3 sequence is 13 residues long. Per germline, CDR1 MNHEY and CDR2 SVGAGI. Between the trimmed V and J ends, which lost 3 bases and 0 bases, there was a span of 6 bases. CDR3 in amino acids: CASSYGTSYEQYF. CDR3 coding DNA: TGTGCCAGCAGTTATGGTACCTCCTACGAGCAGTACTTC.

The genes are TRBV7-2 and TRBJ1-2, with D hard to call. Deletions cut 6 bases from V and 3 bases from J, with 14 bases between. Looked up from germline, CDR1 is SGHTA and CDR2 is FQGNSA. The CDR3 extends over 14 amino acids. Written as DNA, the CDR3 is TGTGCCAGCAGTATGGACCTACTCTACTATGGCTACACCTTC. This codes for CASSMDLLYYGYTF.

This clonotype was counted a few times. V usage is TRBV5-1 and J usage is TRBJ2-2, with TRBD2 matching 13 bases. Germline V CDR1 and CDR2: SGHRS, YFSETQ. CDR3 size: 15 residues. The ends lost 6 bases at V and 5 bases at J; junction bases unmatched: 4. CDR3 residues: CASTWTSGSTGELFF. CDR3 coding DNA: TGCGCCAGCACCTGGACTAGCGGGAGTACCGGGGAGCTGTTTTTT. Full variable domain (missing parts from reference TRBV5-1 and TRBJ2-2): KAGVTQTPRYLIKTRGQQVTLSCSPISGHRSVSWYQQTPGQGLQFLFEYFSETQRNKGNFPGRFSGRQFSNSRSEMNVSTLELGDSALYLCASTWTSGSTGELFFGEGSRLTVL.

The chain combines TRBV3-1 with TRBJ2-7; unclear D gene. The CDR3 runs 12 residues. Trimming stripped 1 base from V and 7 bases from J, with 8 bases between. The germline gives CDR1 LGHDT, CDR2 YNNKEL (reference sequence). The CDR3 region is CASSQGSGEQYF. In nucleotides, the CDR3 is TGTGCCAGCAGCCAAGGGAGTGGGGAGCAGTACTTC.

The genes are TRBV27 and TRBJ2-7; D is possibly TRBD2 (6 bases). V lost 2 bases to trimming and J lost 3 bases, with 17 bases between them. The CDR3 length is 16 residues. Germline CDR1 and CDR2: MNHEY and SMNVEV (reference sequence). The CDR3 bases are TGTGCCAGCAGTTTAGTTCGGGGACTCGGGGTCTACGAGCAGTACTTC. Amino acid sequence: CASSLVRGLGVYEQYF.

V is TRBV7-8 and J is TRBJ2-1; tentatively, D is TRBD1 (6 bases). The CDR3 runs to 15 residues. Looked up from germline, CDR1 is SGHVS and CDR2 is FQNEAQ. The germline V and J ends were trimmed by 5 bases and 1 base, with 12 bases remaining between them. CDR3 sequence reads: CASSPSRGSYNEQFF. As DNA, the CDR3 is TGTGCCAGCAGCCCTAGCAGGGGATCCTACAATGAGCAGTTCTTC.